Below, 2 T cell receptor beta chains from the same sample are listed, as sequenced in a study of shared clonotypes between healthy human individuals. The assay was immunoSEQ multiplex PCR, and TCRdb's table has in-frame clones only and misses some. The sample lists about 710,000 clones; about three quarters were seen once. Sequencing was carried out using memory CD4+ T cells sorted from blood. Subset indicated: CD45RA-negative fraction. The receptor set was obtained from a woman under 40 in good health.

This chain uses TRBV5-4 with TRBJ1-2, with a tentative D call TRBD1 (5 bases). The CDR3 loop spans 13 amino acids. Germline CDR1 is SGHNT and CDR2 is YYREEE (reference sequence). V was clipped by 4 bases and J by 6 bases, with 13 bases between them. The CDR3: CASSAGTYHGYTF. As DNA, the CDR3 is TGTGCCAGCAGCGCCGGGACGTATCATGGCTACACCTTC.

The rearrangement joins TRBV18 to TRBJ2-3, with TRBD1 identical over 8 bases. The length of the CDR3 is 16 residues. The trim removed 0 bases at V and 2 bases at J, leaving 4 bases unmatched. Germline CDR1 is KGHSH and CDR2 is LQKENI. CDR3 sequence reads: CASSPPLGQDTDTQYF. In DNA, the CDR3 is TGTGCCAGCTCACCACCGTTGGGACAGGACACAGATACGCAGTATTTT. The full variable domain, its missing parts supplied by reference TRBV18 and TRBJ2-3, is NAGVMQNPRHLVRRRGQEARLRCSPMKGHSHVYWYRQLPEEGLKFMVYLQKENIIDESGMPKERFSAEFPKEGPSILRIQQVVRGDSAAYFCASSPPLGQDTDTQYFGPGTRLTVL.